The sequence of this T cell receptor beta chain was determined in a study of blood T cells in healthy people across ages. A few counts support this clonotype. The sample, 7.5 to 10 milliliters of peripheral blood, was drawn from each donor. V trimming: 3 bases; J trimming: 7 bases; junction bases outside the gene matches: 7. The CDR3 has 15 residues. Germline-derived CDR1 and CDR2 are DFQATT and SNEGSKA (reference sequence). Combining a sample-barcoded 5' primer with a J-beta primer mix, a second PCR ran for roughly 6 to 11 cycles. Each cDNA molecule received a tag from a template-switch adaptor that had 12 random nucleotides. CDR3-containing paired-end reads numbered at least 2.5 million in each sample. TCRdb re-analysed the 5' RACE reads in MiXCR, keeping a single row per CDR3 protein. In the table there are 750,000 or so distinct CDR3 sequences, more than 20% of which are singletons. These data were also filed under a second study, of T cells of mothers and their children. That paper states: None of the identified T cell clones proved to be persistent microchimeric clones.

Sequenced material: blood. The source is a boy aged 10-17 years in good health. The chain recombines TRBV20-1 with TRBJ1-4; 11 bases agree with TRBD1. The DNA of the CDR3 is TGCAGTGCTAGCCGGACAGGGGGCCAATTTGAAAAACTGTTTTTT. Translation gives CSASRTGGQFEKLFF.